The T cell receptor (beta chain) under discussion was sequenced for a study of shared clonotypes between healthy human individuals. Across the whole study: Three plates each covered CD4 naive and memory; CD8 naive two, CD8 memory one. General study findings and limits: In general, naive subsets displayed greater estimated richness than memory subsets did. The expectation was that sequencing depth would affect clonotype sharing among donors.

The investigators split CD4+ cells into a CD45RA+ naive subset and a CD45RA-negative memory subset. On this clone itself: No antigen is known for it.

The method was immunoSEQ multiplex PCR; TCRdb's version includes in-frame clones alone and lacks a portion of them. The sample holds 900,000 to 1,200,000 clones, about four fifths seen once. The V gene lost 5 bases and the J gene lost 2 bases, with 6 bases spanning the gap. From germline, CDR1 is SGHTA and CDR2 FQGNSA. The CDR3 has 12 residues. The TCR comes from a man aged 18 to 29 in good health. Some clones in this sample may be carry-over from other donors' samples. What was sequenced was memory CD4+ T cells from PBMCs. The subset: CD45RA-negative fraction. The chain combines TRBV7-2 with TRBJ1-2; the D is unclear. The CDR3 is CASSPANYGYTF. The CDR3 DNA follows: TGTGCCAGCAGCCCCGCAAACTATGGCTACACCTTC.